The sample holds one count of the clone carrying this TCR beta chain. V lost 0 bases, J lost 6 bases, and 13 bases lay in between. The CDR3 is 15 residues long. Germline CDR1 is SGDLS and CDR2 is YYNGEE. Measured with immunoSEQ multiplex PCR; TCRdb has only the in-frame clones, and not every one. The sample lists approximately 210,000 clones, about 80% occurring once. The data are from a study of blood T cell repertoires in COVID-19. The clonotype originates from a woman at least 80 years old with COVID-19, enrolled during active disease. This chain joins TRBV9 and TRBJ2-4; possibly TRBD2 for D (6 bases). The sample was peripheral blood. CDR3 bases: TGTGCCAGCAGCGTAGAATGGGAGGCGCGAAACATTCAGTACTTC. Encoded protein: CASSVEWEARNIQYF.